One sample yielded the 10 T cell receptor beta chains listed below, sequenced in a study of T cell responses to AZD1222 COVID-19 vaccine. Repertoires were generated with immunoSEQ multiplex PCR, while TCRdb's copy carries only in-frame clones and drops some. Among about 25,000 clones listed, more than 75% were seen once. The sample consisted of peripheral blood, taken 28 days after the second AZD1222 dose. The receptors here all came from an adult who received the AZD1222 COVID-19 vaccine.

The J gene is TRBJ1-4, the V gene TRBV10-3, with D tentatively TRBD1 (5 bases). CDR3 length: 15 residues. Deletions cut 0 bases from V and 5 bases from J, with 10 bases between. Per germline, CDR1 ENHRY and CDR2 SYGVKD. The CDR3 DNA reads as TGTGCCATCAGTGAGTCCGGGGGAGGGAATGAAAAACTGTTTTTT. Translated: CAISESGGGNEKLFF.

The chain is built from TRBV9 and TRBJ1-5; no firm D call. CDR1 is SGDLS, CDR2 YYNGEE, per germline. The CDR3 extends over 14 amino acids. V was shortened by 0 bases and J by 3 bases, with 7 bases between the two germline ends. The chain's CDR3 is CASSVGSFNQPQHF. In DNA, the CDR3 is TGTGCCAGCAGCGTAGGCAGCTTCAATCAGCCCCAGCATTTT.

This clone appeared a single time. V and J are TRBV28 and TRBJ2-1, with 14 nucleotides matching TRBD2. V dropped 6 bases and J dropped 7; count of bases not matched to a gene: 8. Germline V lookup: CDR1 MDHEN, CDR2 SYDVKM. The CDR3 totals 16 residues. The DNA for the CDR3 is TGTGCCAGCAGCCCTCCGGGACTAGCGGGAGTGAATGAGCAGTTCTTC. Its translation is CASSPPGLAGVNEQFF.

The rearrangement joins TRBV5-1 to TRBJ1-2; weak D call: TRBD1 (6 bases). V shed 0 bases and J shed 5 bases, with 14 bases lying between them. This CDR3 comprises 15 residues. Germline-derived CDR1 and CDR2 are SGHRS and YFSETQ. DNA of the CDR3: TGCGCCAGCAGCTTGGTAGGGACAACTCCTTATGGCTACACCTTC. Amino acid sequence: CASSLVGTTPYGYTF.

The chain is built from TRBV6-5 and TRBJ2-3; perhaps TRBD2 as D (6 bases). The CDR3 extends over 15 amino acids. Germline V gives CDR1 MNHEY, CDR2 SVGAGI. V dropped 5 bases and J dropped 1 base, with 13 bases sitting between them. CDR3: CASSPRLVGTDTQYF. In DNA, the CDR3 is TGTGCCAGCAGTCCACGACTAGTTGGCACAGATACGCAGTATTTT.

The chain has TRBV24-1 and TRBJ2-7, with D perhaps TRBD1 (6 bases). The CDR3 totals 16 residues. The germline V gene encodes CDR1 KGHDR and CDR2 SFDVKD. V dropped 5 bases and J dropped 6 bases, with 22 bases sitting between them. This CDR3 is CATSGGVGQFFGEQYF. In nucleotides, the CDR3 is TGTGCCACCAGTGGAGGGGTCGGACAGTTCTTCGGCGAGCAGTACTTC.

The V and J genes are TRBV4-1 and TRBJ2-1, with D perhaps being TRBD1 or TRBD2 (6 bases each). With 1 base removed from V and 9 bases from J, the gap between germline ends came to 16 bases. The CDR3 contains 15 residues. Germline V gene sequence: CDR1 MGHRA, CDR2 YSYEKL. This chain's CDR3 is CASSQAPWGATEQFF. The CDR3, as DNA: TGCGCCAGCAGCCAAGCCCCCTGGGGGGCGACTGAGCAGTTCTTC.

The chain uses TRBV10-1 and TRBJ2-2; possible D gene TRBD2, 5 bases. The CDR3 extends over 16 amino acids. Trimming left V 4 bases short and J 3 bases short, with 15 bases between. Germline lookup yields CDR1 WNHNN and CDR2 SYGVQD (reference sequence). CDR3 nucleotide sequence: TGCGCCAGCAGTGGACCGAGGGCCAGGTACACCGGGGAGCTGTTTTTT. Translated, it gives CASSGPRARYTGELFF.

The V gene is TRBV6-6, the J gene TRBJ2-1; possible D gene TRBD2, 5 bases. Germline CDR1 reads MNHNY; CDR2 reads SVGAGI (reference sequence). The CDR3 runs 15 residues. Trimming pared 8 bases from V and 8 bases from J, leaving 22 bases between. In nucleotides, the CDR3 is TGTGCCAGCTACGTCGGGGATTATTCTAGGGATGAGCAGTTCTTC. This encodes CASYVGDYSRDEQFF.

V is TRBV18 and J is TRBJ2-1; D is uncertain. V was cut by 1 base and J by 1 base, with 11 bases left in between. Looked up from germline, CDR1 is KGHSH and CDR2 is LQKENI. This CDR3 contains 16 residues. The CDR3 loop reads CASSPRLANSYNEQFF. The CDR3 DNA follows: TGTGCCAGCTCACCACGCTTAGCTAATTCCTACAATGAGCAGTTCTTC.